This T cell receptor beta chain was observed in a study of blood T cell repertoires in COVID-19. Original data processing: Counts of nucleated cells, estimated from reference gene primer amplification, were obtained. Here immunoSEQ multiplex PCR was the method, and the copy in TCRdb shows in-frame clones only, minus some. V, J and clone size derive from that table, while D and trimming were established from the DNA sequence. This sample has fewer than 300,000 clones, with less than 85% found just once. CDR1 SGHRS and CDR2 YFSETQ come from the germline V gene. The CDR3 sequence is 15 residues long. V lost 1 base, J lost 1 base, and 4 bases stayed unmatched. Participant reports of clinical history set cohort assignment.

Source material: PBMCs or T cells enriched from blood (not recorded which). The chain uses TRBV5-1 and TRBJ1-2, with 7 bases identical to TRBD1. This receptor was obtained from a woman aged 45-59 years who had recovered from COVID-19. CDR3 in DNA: TGCGCCAGCAGCTTGACGGGACAGAATAACTATGGCTACACCTTC. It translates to CASSLTGQNNYGYTF.